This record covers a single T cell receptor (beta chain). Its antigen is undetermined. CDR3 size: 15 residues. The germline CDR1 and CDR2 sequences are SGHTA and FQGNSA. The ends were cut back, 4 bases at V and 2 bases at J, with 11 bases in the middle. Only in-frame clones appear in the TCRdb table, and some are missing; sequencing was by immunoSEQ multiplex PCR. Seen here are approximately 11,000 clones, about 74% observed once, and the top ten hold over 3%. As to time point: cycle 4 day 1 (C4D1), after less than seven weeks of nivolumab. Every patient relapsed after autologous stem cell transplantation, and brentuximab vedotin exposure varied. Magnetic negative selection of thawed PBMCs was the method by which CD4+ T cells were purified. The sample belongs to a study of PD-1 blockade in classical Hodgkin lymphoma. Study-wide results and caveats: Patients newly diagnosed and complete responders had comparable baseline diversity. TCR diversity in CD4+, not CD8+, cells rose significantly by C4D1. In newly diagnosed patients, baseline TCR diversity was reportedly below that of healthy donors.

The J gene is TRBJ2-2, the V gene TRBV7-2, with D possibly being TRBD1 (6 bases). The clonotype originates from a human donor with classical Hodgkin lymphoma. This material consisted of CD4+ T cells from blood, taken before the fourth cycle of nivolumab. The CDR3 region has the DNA TGTGCCAGCAGCTCTGGACAGACAAACACCGGGGAGCTGTTTTTT. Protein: CASSSGQTNTGELFF.